Listed below are T cell receptor beta chains from one sample, sequenced in a study of human T cells and chemical hapten exposure. A single record per CDR3 protein comes from TCRdb applying MiXCR to the RACE reads. The sample contains about 52,000 distinct CDR3 sequences, roughly 10% of which appear only once. The sequencing used whole blood, collected in connection with sensitization to the hapten diphenylcyclopropenone (DPC). The receptor source for this set is a woman aged 40 to 55 with alopecia areata. Some clones in this sample may be carry-over from other donors' samples. Each CDR3 is given without its conserved first and last residue.

J | V | CDR3
TRBJ1-1 | TRBV6-2/TRBV6-3 | ASRKDGAKTEAF
TRBJ1-2 | TRBV4-3 | ASSQVPLGSLNGYT
TRBJ1-4 | TRBV6-6 | ASSYSAGKLF
TRBJ1-6 | TRBV9 | ASSVTGGAGNSPLH
TRBJ1-1 | TRBV6-1 | ASRQVNTEAF
TRBJ1-4 | TRBV6-1 | ASSEAPRRRGRINEKLF
TRBJ2-7 | TRBV3-1 | ASSRTTGTGNYEQY
TRBJ1-2 | TRBV6-5 | ASRPGQSYGYT
TRBJ2-1 | TRBV2 | ASRASGVSSYNEQF
TRBJ1-1 | TRBV5-1 | ASSLEGIEAF
TRBJ2-2 | TRBV7-9 | ASMGEGASTGELF
TRBJ2-7 | TRBV15 | ATSRDSSGAYEQY
TRBJ2-1 | TRBV7-9 | ASSHGTGDYNEQF
TRBJ1-5 | TRBV3-1 | ASSQESGQGADQPQH
TRBJ1-2 | TRBV6-6 | ASSPDTLYGYT
TRBJ1-1 | TRBV29-1 | SAKRQGEAF
TRBJ2-1 | TRBV5-1 | ASSLAQRGKNEQF
TRBJ2-1 | TRBV29-1 | SSNEGSSYNEQF